Presented here are 17 T cell receptor beta chains from one specimen sequenced in a study of T cells in Graves' hyperthyroidism and ophthalmopathy. RNA transcripts were the template for amplifying TCR beta CDR3 regions. With the HTBI primer set, the TCR CDR3 went through a first round of RT-PCR. TCRdb fed the multiplex PCR reads into MiXCR, producing one record per CDR3 protein. The data show more than 300,000 distinct CDR3 sequences, with roughly 15% seen just once and approximately 30% held by the top ten. Sequencing was performed on blood. The source of these receptors is a woman between 25 and 40 years old with Graves' hyperthyroidism that later progressed to Graves' ophthalmopathy.

This clonotype was found many times. The chain links TRBV10-3 to TRBJ2-7, with 7 bases aligning to TRBD1. CDR1 is ENHRY, CDR2 SYGVKD, per germline. The CDR3 length is 15 residues. V gave up 4 bases and J gave up 7 bases; unmatched junction bases: 13. For the CDR3, the DNA is TGTGCCATCAGTGTAACACGGGACAGTCCCGGTGAGCAGTACTTC. Protein sequence: CAISVTRDSPGEQYF.

This clonotype was recorded many times. The gene calls are TRBV6-5 and TRBJ1-1; D may be TRBD1 (6 bases). Per germline, CDR1 MNHEY and CDR2 SVGAGI. Trimming took off 2 bases at V and 2 bases at J, with 12 bases between the two ends. This CDR3 comprises 15 residues. The CDR3 reads CASSYTWTANTEAFF. For the CDR3, the DNA is TGTGCCAGCAGTTACACATGGACAGCTAACACTGAAGCTTTCTTT.

This clonotype was seen a few times. The chain recombines TRBV30 with TRBJ2-7; no definite D call. V shed 5 bases and J shed 6 bases, with 11 bases lying between them. The CDR3 has 11 residues. Germline lookup yields CDR1 GTSNPN and CDR2 SVGIG (reference sequence). The CDR3 DNA follows: TGTGCCTGGGGGTGGGGTGGCGAGCAGTACTTC. Its protein product is CAWGWGGEQYF. Full variable domain (remainder filled in from reference TRBV30 and TRBJ2-7): SQTIHQWPATLVQPVGSPLSLECTVEGTSNPNLYWYRQAAGRGLQLLFYSVGIGQISSEVPQNLSASRPQDRQFILSSKKLLLSDSGFYLCAWGWGGEQYFGPGTRLTVT.

This clonotype was observed many times. The gene calls are TRBV19 and TRBJ2-3; 7 nucleotides agree with TRBD1. The CDR3 is made up of 13 amino acids. Trimming cost V 10 bases and J 6 bases; bases outside gene matches: 10. Germline values: CDR1 LNHDA, CDR2 SQIVND (reference sequence). Here the CDR3 reads CATADRPRDTQYF. The CDR3 DNA reads TGTGCCACCGCGGACAGGCCTAGGGATACGCAGTATTTT.

About this clonotype: At one end the junction does not follow the germline gene, possibly because of a read error. The chain recombines TRBV20-1 with TRBJ2-7, with unresolved D. The CDR3 contains 12 residues. Germline lookup yields CDR1 DFQATT and CDR2 SNEGSKA (reference sequence). DNA of the CDR3: TGCAGTGCTAGTAAAGCCACCTACGAGCGGTACTTC. The encoded protein is CSASKATYERYF.

This clonotype occurred once. J is TRBJ2-2 and V is TRBV5-1; maybe TRBD2 (6 bases). The CDR3 runs to 13 residues. With 4 bases removed from V and 6 bases from J, the gap between germline ends came to 10 bases. Germline values: CDR1 SGHRS, CDR2 YFSETQ. Here the CDR3 reads CASSHGLPGELFF. CDR3 nucleotides: TGCGCCAGCAGCCACGGACTACCCGGGGAGCTGTTTTTT.

This clonotype has more than one count but fewer than ten. The rearrangement uses TRBV2 and TRBJ2-7, with D perhaps matching TRBD1 or TRBD2 (5 bases each). V was cut by 6 bases and J by 3 bases, with 18 bases left in between. The CDR3 has 15 amino acids. The germline gives CDR1 SNHLY, CDR2 FYNNEI. CDR3 sequence (DNA): TGTGCCAGCAGGGAAACCCGGGACGGAGACTACGAGCAGTACTTC. It is translated as CASRETRDGDYEQYF.

This clonotype has just a few counts. One end of the junction varies from germline; a read error may be responsible. This chain links TRBV6-1 with TRBJ1-5; the D gene is possibly TRBD1 (5 bases). CDR1 is MNHNS, CDR2 SASEGT, per germline. This CDR3 has 14 residues. CDR3 residues: CASSEVLGLQPQHF. For the CDR3, the DNA is TGTGCCAGCAGTGAAGTATTGGGGCTTCAGCCCCAACATTTT.

This sequence joins TRBV30 and TRBJ1-1; perhaps TRBD1 as D (6 bases). This CDR3 contains 13 residues. In germline, CDR1 is GTSNPN, CDR2 SVGIG (reference sequence). V was pared by 8 bases and J by 1 base, with 14 bases between. This chain's CDR3 is CAGTQGTNTEAFF. The CDR3 bases are TGTGCCGGAACTCAGGGGACGAACACTGAAGCTTTCTTT.

This clonotype was found once. At one end, the junction sequence differs from germline, possibly due to a read error. The chain combines TRBV10-2 with TRBJ2-7, with D maybe TRBD2 (5 bases). The germline V gene has CDR1 WSHSY and CDR2 SAAADI. The CDR3 loop spans 13 amino acids. The chain's CDR3 is CACSWTERAEQYF. The CDR3 nucleotides are TGCGCCTGCAGTTGGACGGAGAGGGCCGAGCAGTACTTC.

This clonotype was counted only a few times. The V call is TRBV6-1, the J call TRBJ1-1; D unclear. The V end was cut by 8 bases, the J end by 0 bases, with 7 bases between. The CDR3 is made up of 12 amino acids. Germline values: CDR1 MNHNS, CDR2 SASEGT. CDR3 residues: CASGQVNTEAFF. CDR3 coding DNA: TGTGCCAGCGGCCAGGTGAACACTGAAGCTTTCTTT.

This rearrangement joins TRBV30 to TRBJ1-3; D not resolved. Trimming stripped 2 bases from V and 0 bases from J, with 14 bases between. This CDR3 is 16 amino acids long. Germline CDR1 is GTSNPN and CDR2 is SVGIG (reference sequence). The CDR3 DNA follows: TGTGCCTGGAGTAGGGATAGAACCTACTCTGGAAACACCATATATTTT. As protein: CAWSRDRTYSGNTIYF.

The chain uses TRBV25-1 and TRBJ1-6; D call uncertain. Trimming removed 6 bases from V and 7 bases from J, with 16 bases in between. Germline CDR1 and CDR2: MGHDK and SYGVNS. The CDR3 is made up of 15 amino acids. The DNA for the CDR3 is TGTGCCAGCAGCCGCACCCTCGGGCTAAATTCACCCCTCCACTTT. This sequence encodes CASSRTLGLNSPLHF.

This sequence joins TRBV3-1 and TRBJ2-7, with D perhaps TRBD2 (6 bases). The CDR3 is 14 amino acids. V lost 8 bases to trimming and J lost 1 base, with 15 bases between them. The germline V gene has CDR1 LGHDT and CDR2 YNNKEL (reference sequence). The CDR3 region has the DNA TGTGCCAGCCGCCGGGGCAGCGGGTCCTACGAGCAGTACTTC. Amino acids: CASRRGSGSYEQYF.

This clonotype was recorded at least ten times. The chain is built from TRBV10-3 and TRBJ2-3; D gene uncertain. The CDR3 runs to 14 residues. V gave up 2 bases and J gave up 6 bases, with 12 bases separating them. Germline V gene sequence: CDR1 ENHRY, CDR2 SYGVKD. The CDR3 spells CAISEGRMGDTQYF. The DNA of the CDR3 is TGTGCCATCAGTGAGGGCCGAATGGGGGATACGCAGTATTTT.

This clonotype was detected only a few times. The chain has TRBV19 and TRBJ1-2; D is unresolved. Germline V gene lookup returns CDR1 LNHDA and CDR2 SQIVND (reference sequence). Trimming removed 9 bases from V and 5 bases from J, with 22 bases in between. CDR3 length: 15 amino acids. CDR3 bases: TGTGCCAGCGCGGGTACCTCCACAGCCAGTTATGGCTACACCTTC. Translation gives CASAGTSTASYGYTF.

The chain joins TRBV4-1 to TRBJ2-2; D not resolved. The CDR3 has 16 amino acids. Germline V gene data show CDR1 as MGHRA and CDR2 as YSYEKL. Trimming removed 2 bases from V and 4 bases from J, with 14 bases in between. The CDR3 DNA is TGCGCCAGCAGCCAACACTCTCGTACTCTCACCGGGGAGCTGTTTTTT. It encodes CASSQHSRTLTGELFF.